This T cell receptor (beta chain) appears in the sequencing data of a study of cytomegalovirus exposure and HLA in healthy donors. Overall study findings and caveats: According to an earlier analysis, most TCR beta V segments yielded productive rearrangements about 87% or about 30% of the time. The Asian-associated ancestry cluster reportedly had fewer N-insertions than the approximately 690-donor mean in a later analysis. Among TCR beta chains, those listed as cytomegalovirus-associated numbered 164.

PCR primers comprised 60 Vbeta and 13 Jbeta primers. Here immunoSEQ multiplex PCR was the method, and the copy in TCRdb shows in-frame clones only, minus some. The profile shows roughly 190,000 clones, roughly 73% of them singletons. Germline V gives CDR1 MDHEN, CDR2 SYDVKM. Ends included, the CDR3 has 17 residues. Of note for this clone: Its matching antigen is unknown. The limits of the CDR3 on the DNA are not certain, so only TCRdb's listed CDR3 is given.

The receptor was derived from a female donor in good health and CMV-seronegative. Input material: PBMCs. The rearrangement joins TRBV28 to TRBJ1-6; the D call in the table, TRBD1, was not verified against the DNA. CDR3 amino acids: CASSFISVSGYNSPLHF.